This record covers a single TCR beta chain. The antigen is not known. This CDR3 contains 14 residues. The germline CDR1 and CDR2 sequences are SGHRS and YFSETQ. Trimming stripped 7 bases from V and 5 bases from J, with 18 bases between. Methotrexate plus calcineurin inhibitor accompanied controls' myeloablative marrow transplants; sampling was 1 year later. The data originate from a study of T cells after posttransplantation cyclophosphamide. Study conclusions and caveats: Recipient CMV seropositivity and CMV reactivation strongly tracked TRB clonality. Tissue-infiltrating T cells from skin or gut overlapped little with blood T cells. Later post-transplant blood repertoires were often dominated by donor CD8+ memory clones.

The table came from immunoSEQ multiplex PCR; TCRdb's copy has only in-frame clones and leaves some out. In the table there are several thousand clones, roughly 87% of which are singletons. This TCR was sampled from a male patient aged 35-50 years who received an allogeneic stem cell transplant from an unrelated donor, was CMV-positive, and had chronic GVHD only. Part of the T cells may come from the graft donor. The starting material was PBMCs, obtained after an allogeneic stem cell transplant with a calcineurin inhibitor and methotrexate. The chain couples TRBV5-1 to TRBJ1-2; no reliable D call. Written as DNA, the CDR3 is TGCGCCAGCGTGCCGACGTCGGGAACATATGGCTACACCTTC. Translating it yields CASVPTSGTYGYTF.